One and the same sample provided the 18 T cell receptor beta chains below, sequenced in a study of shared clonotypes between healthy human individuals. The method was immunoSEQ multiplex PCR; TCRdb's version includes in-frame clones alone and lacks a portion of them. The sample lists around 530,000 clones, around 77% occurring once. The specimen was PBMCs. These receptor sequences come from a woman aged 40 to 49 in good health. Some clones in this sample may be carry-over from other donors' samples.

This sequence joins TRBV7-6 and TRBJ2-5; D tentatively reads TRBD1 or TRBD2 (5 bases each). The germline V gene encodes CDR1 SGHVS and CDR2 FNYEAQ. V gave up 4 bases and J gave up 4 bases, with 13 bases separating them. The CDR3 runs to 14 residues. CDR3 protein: CASSSSRDRETQYF. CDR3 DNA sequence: TGTGCCAGCAGCTCCTCCCGGGACCGAGAGACCCAGTACTTC.

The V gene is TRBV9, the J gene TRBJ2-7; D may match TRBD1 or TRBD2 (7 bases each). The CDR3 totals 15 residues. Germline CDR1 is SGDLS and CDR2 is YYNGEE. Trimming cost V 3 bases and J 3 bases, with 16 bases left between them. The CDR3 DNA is TGTGCCAGCAGCGGTGGCCAGGGGGGGATCTACGAGCAGTACTTC. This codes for CASSGGQGGIYEQYF.

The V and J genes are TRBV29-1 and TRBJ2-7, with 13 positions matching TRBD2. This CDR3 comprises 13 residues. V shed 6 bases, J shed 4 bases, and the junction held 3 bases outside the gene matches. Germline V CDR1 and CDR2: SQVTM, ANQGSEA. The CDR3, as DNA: TGCAGCGTCCGGACTAGCGGGGGATACGAGCAGTACTTC. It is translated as CSVRTSGGYEQYF.

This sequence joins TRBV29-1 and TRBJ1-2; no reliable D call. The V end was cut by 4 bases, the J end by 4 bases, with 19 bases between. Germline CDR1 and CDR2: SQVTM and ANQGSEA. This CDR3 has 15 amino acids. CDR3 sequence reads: CSVAGAQGSSYGYTF. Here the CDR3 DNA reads TGCAGCGTTGCCGGCGCCCAAGGATCATCCTATGGCTACACCTTC.

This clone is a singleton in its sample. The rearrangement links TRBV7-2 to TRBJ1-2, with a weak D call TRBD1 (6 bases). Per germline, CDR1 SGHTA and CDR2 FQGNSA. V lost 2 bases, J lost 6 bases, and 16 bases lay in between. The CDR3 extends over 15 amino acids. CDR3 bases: TGTGCCAGCAGCTTAATCAGGGGCACACACGATGGCTACACCTTC. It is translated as CASSLIRGTHDGYTF.

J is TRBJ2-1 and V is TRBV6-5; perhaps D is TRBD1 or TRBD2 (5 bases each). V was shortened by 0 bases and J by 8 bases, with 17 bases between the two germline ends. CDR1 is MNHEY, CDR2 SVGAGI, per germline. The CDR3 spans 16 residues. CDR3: CASSYSIAQGRHEQFF. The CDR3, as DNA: TGTGCCAGCAGTTACTCGATAGCGCAGGGTAGGCATGAGCAGTTCTTC.

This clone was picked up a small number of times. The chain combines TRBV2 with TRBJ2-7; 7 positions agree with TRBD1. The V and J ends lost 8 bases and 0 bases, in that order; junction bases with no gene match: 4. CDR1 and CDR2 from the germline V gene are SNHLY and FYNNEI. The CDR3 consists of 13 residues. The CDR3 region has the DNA TGTGCCAGCCGGGACAGTTCCTCCTACGAGCAGTACTTC. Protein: CASRDSSSYEQYF.

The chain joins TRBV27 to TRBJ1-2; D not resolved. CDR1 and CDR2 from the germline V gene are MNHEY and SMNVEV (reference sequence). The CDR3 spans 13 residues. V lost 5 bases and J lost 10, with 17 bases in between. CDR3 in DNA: TGTGCCAGCAGTCAACAAGTGTGGGCTGCCTACACCTTC. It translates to CASSQQVWAAYTF.

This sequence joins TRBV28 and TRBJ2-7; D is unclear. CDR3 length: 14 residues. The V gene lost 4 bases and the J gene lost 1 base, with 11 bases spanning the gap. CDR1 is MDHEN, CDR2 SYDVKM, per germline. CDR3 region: CASSSLVISYEQYF. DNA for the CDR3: TGTGCCAGCAGTTCGCTAGTTATTTCCTACGAGCAGTACTTC. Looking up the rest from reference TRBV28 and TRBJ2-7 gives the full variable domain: DVKVTQSSRYLVKRTGEKVFLECVQDMDHENMFWYRQDPGLGLRLIYFSYDVKMKEKGDIPEGYSVSREKKERFSLILESASTNQTSMYLCASSSLVISYEQYFGPGTRLTVT.

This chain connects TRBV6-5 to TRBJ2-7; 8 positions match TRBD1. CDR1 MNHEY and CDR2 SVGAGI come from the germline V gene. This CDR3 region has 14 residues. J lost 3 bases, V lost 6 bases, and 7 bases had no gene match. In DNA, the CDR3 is TGTGCCAGCAGACGTGGACAGGGTCTCTACGAGCAGTACTTC. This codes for CASRRGQGLYEQYF.

The CDR3 DNA reads TGTGCCAGCAGGCGCGCCGGGCAGGCGAGGAACGAGCAGTACTTC. Its protein is CASRRAGQARNEQYF. The chain links TRBV11-2 to TRBJ2-7, with no clear D. Germline CDR1 SGHAT, CDR2 FQNNGV. Deletions cut 6 bases from V and 5 bases from J, with 20 bases between. The length of the CDR3 is 15 residues.

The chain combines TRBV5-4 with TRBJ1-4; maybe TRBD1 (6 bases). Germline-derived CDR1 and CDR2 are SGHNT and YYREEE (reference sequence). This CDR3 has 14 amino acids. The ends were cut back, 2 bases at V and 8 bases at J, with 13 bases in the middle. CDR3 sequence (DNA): TGTGCCAGCAGCTTAACAGGGTCGGGGGAAAAACTGTTTTTT. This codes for CASSLTGSGEKLFF.

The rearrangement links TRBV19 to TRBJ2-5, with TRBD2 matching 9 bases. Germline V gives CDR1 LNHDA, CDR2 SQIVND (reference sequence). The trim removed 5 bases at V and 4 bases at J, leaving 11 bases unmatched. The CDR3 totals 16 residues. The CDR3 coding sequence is TGTGCCAGTAGTGGGATAGCGGGAGTTGATGGAGAGACCCAGTACTTC. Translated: CASSGIAGVDGETQYF. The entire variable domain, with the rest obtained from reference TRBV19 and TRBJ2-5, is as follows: DGGITQSPKYLFRKEGQNVTLSCEQNLNHDAMYWYRQDPGQGLRLIYYSQIVNDFQKGDIAEGYSVSREKKESFPLTVTSAQKNPTAFYLCASSGIAGVDGETQYFGPGTRLLVL.

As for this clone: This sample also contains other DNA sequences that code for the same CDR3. DNA for the CDR3: TGTGCCAGCAGCCTAGTTAACACTGAAGCTTTCTTT. The encoded protein is CASSLVNTEAFF. The chain is built from TRBV7-9 and TRBJ1-1; D remains ambiguous. The germline CDR1 and CDR2 sequences are SEHNR and FQNEAQ (reference sequence). V lost 5 bases, J lost 2 bases, and 6 bases lay in between. The CDR3 is 12 amino acids.

Here the CDR3 DNA reads TGTGCCAGCAGTGTCGGGAGGGCGAACACCGGGGAGCTGTTTTTT. This gives the protein CASSVGRANTGELFF. The chain employs TRBV6-1 and TRBJ2-2, with TRBD2 identical over 8 bases. The CDR3 has 15 residues. Germline CDR1 MNHNS, CDR2 SASEGT. The V segment lost 4 bases and the J segment 0 bases; nucleotides outside the gene matches: 1.

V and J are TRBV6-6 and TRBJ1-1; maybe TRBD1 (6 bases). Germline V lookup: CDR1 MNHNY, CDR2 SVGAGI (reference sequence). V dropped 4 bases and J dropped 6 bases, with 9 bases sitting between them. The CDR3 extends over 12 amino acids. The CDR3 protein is CASSFRTAEAFF. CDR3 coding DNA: TGTGCCAGCAGTTTCCGGACAGCTGAAGCTTTCTTT.

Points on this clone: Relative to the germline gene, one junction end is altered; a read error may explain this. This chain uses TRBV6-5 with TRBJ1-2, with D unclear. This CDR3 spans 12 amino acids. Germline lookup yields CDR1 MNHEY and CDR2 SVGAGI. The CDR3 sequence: CASGAVDYDYTF. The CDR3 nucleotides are TGTGCCAGCGGAGCCGTGGACTATGACTACACCTTC.

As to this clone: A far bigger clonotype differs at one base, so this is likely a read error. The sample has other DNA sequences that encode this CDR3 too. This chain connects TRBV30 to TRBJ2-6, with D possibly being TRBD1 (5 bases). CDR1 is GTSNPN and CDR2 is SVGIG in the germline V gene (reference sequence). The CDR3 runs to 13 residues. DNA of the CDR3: TGTGCCTGGAGTTTTGGTGGGGCCAGCGTCCTGACTTTC. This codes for CAWSFGGASVLTF.